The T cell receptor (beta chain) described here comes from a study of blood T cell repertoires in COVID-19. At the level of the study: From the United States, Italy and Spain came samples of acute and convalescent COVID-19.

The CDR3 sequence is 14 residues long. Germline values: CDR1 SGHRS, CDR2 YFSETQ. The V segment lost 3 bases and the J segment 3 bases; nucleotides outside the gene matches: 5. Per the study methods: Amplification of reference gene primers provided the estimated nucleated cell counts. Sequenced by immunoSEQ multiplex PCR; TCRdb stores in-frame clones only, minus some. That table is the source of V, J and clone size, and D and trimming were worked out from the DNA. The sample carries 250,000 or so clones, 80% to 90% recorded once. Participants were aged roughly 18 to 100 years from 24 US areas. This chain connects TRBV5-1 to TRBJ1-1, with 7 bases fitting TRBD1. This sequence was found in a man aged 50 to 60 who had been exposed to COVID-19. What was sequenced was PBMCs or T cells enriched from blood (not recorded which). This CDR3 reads CASSSRQGDTEAFF. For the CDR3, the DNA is TGCGCCAGCAGCTCCAGACAGGGAGACACTGAAGCTTTCTTT.